A single sample gave rise to the 25 T cell receptor beta chains below, sequenced in a study of CD8+ T cells in alopecia areata. Sequencing used cDNA as its template, made by extracting RNA and reverse transcribing it. Method: immunoSEQ multiplex PCR; TCRdb's copy keeps in-frame clones and lacks some. The sample has 110,000 to 150,000 clones, roughly 64% seen once; the top ten hold roughly 6.7%. This specimen consisted of CD4+ T cells sorted from blood, obtained at week 0. These receptors all come from a human donor with alopecia areata.

This chain uses TRBV27 with TRBJ2-1; 11 bases align to TRBD2. This CDR3 comprises 15 residues. Trimming took 5 bases from V and 6 from J; bases not matched to a gene: 6. CDR1 is MNHEY and CDR2 is SMNVEV in the germline V gene (reference sequence). The CDR3 protein is CASSPGTSGFNEQFF. DNA for the CDR3: TGTGCCAGCAGTCCCGGGACTAGCGGTTTCAATGAGCAGTTCTTC.

J is TRBJ2-6 and V is TRBV7-2; unclear D gene. V lost 1 base and J lost 2, with 15 bases in between. Germline V lookup: CDR1 SGHTA, CDR2 FQGNSA. The CDR3 totals 18 residues. For the CDR3, the DNA is TGTGCCAGCAGCTTAGACCCTGGGTTTGGAGCTGGGGCCAACGTCCTGACTTTC. It specifies CASSLDPGFGAGANVLTF. Full variable domain (outside the CDR3, taken from reference TRBV7-2 and TRBJ2-6): GAGVSQSPSNKVTEKGKDVELRCDPISGHTALYWYRQSLGQGLEFLIYFQGNSAPDKSGLPSDRFSAERTGGSVSTLTIQRTQQEDSAVYLCASSLDPGFGAGANVLTFGAGSRLTVL.

In this sample, this clone turned up a few times. The V gene is TRBV29-1, the J gene TRBJ1-5; weak D call: TRBD1 (5 bases). Trimming removed 4 bases from V and 3 bases from J, with 10 bases in between. Germline V gene data show CDR1 as SQVTM and CDR2 as ANQGSEA. CDR3 length equals 13 residues. The DNA of the CDR3 is TGCAGCGTTGCCAGGGACTTCAATCAGCCCCAGCATTTT. Its translation: CSVARDFNQPQHF.

V gene TRBV5-1 combines with J gene TRBJ1-5; D uncertain. Trimming cost V 0 bases and J 5 bases, with 6 bases left between them. The CDR3 has 13 amino acids. CDR1 is SGHRS and CDR2 is YFSETQ in the germline V gene. The CDR3 spells CASSLGRDQPQHF. The CDR3 DNA reads as TGCGCCAGCAGCTTGGGAAGGGATCAGCCCCAGCATTTT.

The chain recombines TRBV9 with TRBJ2-5, with D maybe TRBD2 (6 bases). The CDR3 has 16 amino acids. V was clipped by 4 bases and J by 0 bases, with 16 bases between them. Looked up from germline, CDR1 is SGDLS and CDR2 is YYNGEE. This CDR3 is CASSPRGNRYQETQYF. The CDR3 region has the DNA TGTGCCAGCAGCCCTCGGGGGAACAGATACCAAGAGACCCAGTACTTC.

On this clone itself: A read error may account for a junction end that differs from germline. The chain couples TRBV25-1 to TRBJ2-7, with 8 bases matching TRBD1. CDR3 length: 17 residues. The V gene's germline CDR1 is MGHDK and CDR2 SYGVNS. The CDR3 protein is CASSESPQAGGSHEQYF. CDR3 coding DNA: TGTGCCAGCAGTGAATCCCCCCAGGCAGGGGGCTCCCACGAGCAGTACTTC.

In its sample, this clone was seen a few times. The CDR3 DNA reads TGTGCCAGCAGTTTAGCCATGAACACTGAAGCTTTCTTT. Its translation is CASSLAMNTEAFF. This chain connects TRBV27 to TRBJ1-1; D unresolved. This CDR3 is built from 13 residues. Between the trimmed V and J ends, which lost 2 bases and 0 bases, there was a span of 4 bases. Germline V gene sequence: CDR1 MNHEY, CDR2 SMNVEV (reference sequence).

This clone was detected only a few times. The chain joins TRBV7-2 to TRBJ1-1, with TRBD1 as a possible D gene (6 bases). The V end was cut by 3 bases, the J end by 3 bases, with 17 bases between. Germline V gene sequence: CDR1 SGHTA, CDR2 FQGNSA. The CDR3 covers 16 residues. The CDR3: CASSLIRRGWHTEAFF. The CDR3 nucleotides read TGTGCCAGCAGCTTGATCAGGAGGGGGTGGCACACTGAAGCTTTCTTT.

The chain carries TRBV2 and TRBJ1-4; D may be TRBD1 (5 bases). The CDR3 loop spans 12 amino acids. Germline CDR1 is SNHLY and CDR2 is FYNNEI. Trimming took off 6 bases at V and 12 bases at J, with 14 bases between the two ends. Written as DNA, the CDR3 is TGTGCCAGCAGGGGTGACAGTCGGGAACTGTTTTTT. Translating it yields CASRGDSRELFF.

This sequence joins TRBV2 and TRBJ1-2; 8 nucleotides align to TRBD1. Trimming cost V 7 bases and J 4 bases; bases outside gene matches: 5. The CDR3 extends over 13 amino acids. From germline, CDR1 is SNHLY and CDR2 FYNNEI. The CDR3 protein is CASNRGAPYGYTF. CDR3 in DNA: TGTGCCAGCAACAGGGGGGCTCCCTATGGCTACACCTTC.

This chain connects TRBV9 to TRBJ2-3; D is ambiguous. V was clipped by 0 bases and J by 6 bases, with 8 bases between them. The CDR3 contains 13 residues. Looked up from germline, CDR1 is SGDLS and CDR2 is YYNGEE. The CDR3 coding sequence is TGTGCCAGCAGCGTAGGAAAAGAGGATACGCAGTATTTT. Translated: CASSVGKEDTQYF. Combining the CDR3 with reference TRBV9 and TRBJ2-3 gives the whole variable domain DSGVTQTPKHLITATGQRVTLRCSPRSGDLSVYWYQQSLDQGLQFLIQYYNGEERAKGNILERFSAQQFPDLHSELNLSSLELGDSALYFCASSVGKEDTQYFGPGTRLTVL.

This sequence joins TRBV2 and TRBJ1-2, with D unclear. The CDR3 loop spans 12 amino acids. Looked up from germline, CDR1 is SNHLY and CDR2 is FYNNEI. Trimming took off 7 bases at V and 5 bases at J, with 11 bases between the two ends. The DNA for the CDR3 is TGTGCCAGCAAGACCGGAGTATATGGCTACACCTTC. Translating it yields CASKTGVYGYTF.

This sequence joins TRBV2 and TRBJ2-3; no clear D. V was trimmed by 5 bases and J by 6 bases, leaving 6 bases between them. Germline CDR1 SNHLY, CDR2 FYNNEI. The CDR3 has 11 residues. CDR3 region: CASSQEDTQYF. CDR3 sequence (DNA): TGTGCCAGCAGTCAAGAGGATACGCAGTATTTT.

The V and J genes are TRBV9 and TRBJ1-6, with D maybe TRBD1 (6 bases). V was shortened by 7 bases and J by 5 bases, with 10 bases between the two germline ends. The length of the CDR3 is 13 residues. Per the germline V gene, CDR1 is SGDLS and CDR2 is YYNGEE. CDR3: CASRGQNNSPLHF. DNA for the CDR3: TGTGCCAGCCGAGGACAGAATAATTCACCCCTCCACTTT. The full variable domain, its missing parts supplied by reference TRBV9 and TRBJ1-6, is DSGVTQTPKHLITATGQRVTLRCSPRSGDLSVYWYQQSLDQGLQFLIQYYNGEERAKGNILERFSAQQFPDLHSELNLSSLELGDSALYFCASRGQNNSPLHFGNGTRLTVT.

The rearrangement joins TRBV7-2 to TRBJ2-7; D is ambiguous. The CDR3 extends over 14 amino acids. V was clipped by 3 bases and J by 0 bases, with 9 bases between them. In germline, CDR1 is SGHTA, CDR2 FQGNSA. The CDR3 sequence is CASSFSPFSYEQYF. The CDR3 nucleotides read TGTGCCAGCAGCTTTTCACCGTTCTCCTACGAGCAGTACTTC. Drawing the rest from reference TRBV7-2 and TRBJ2-7, the complete variable domain is GAGVSQSPSNKVTEKGKDVELRCDPISGHTALYWYRQSLGQGLEFLIYFQGNSAPDKSGLPSDRFSAERTGGSVSTLTIQRTQQEDSAVYLCASSFSPFSYEQYFGPGTRLTVT.

This clone was detected only once. The chain is built from TRBV27 and TRBJ2-3; weak D call: TRBD2 (6 bases). Germline V gives CDR1 MNHEY, CDR2 SMNVEV (reference sequence). V lost 6 bases, J lost 1 base, and 8 bases lay in between. The CDR3 sequence is 13 residues long. The CDR3 protein is CASRASGTDTQYF. The DNA for the CDR3 is TGTGCCAGCAGGGCTAGCGGCACAGATACGCAGTATTTT.

The sample holds a few counts of this clone. The chain joins TRBV9 to TRBJ2-5, with D possibly being TRBD2 (7 bases). There are 15 residues in the CDR3. CDR1 is SGDLS and CDR2 is YYNGEE in the germline V gene. Trimming removed 0 bases at V and 1 base at J, with 10 bases between. CDR3 DNA: TGTGCCAGCAGCGTAGGCGGGGGCCCCCAAGAGACCCAGTACTTC. Encoded protein: CASSVGGGPQETQYF.

This clone was found once. This chain uses TRBV5-1 with TRBJ2-2; D not resolved. Trimming removed 2 bases at V and 0 bases at J, with 8 bases between. Germline loops: CDR1 SGHRS, CDR2 YFSETQ. The CDR3 runs 15 residues. The CDR3 DNA sequence: TGCGCCAGCAGCTTTGGCCCGTCGAACACCGGGGAGCTGTTTTTT. It specifies CASSFGPSNTGELFF.

The chain employs TRBV6-5 and TRBJ2-7; 11 nucleotides align to TRBD1. CDR3 length: 14 amino acids. With 6 bases clipped from V and 2 bases from J, the junction kept 3 bases outside the gene matches. The germline V gene has CDR1 MNHEY and CDR2 SVGAGI. The CDR3 DNA reads TGTGCCAGCAGAGGGGGACAGGGGGCCTACGAGCAGTACTTC. It codes for CASRGGQGAYEQYF.

This clone was detected a few times. V gene TRBV29-1 combines with J gene TRBJ2-7, with D possibly being TRBD2 (5 bases). This CDR3 has 12 residues. The V gene's germline CDR1 is SQVTM and CDR2 ANQGSEA. Between the trimmed V and J ends, which lost 0 bases and 5 bases, there was a span of 8 bases. CDR3 sequence reads: CSVEESGNEQYF. As DNA, the CDR3 is TGCAGCGTTGAAGAGTCCGGGAACGAGCAGTACTTC.

V is TRBV2 and J is TRBJ1-5; a possible D gene is TRBD1 (6 bases). V lost 3 bases and J 5 bases, leaving 11 bases between the germline ends. This CDR3 region has 14 residues. From germline, CDR1 is SNHLY and CDR2 FYNNEI. In DNA, the CDR3 is TGTGCCAGCAGTGATAGGACAGAGGATCAGCCCCAGCATTTT. Its protein product is CASSDRTEDQPQHF. The variable domain in full, with the rest retrieved from reference TRBV2 and TRBJ1-5, is EPEVTQTPSHQVTQMGQEVILRCVPISNHLYFYWYRQILGQKVEFLVSFYNNEISEKSEIFDDQFSVERPDGSNFTLKIRSTKLEDSAMYFCASSDRTEDQPQHFGDGTRLSIL.

There are a few counts of this clone. This rearrangement joins TRBV29-1 to TRBJ1-5; perhaps TRBD1 as D (5 bases). This CDR3 spans 13 amino acids. Per the germline V gene, CDR1 is SQVTM and CDR2 is ANQGSEA. Trimming stripped 8 bases from V and 4 bases from J, with 15 bases between. CDR3 amino acids: CSPDSVGNQPQHF. In nucleotides, the CDR3 is TGCAGCCCCGACAGTGTGGGGAATCAGCCCCAGCATTTT.

The chain links TRBV15 to TRBJ2-3; 8 positions match TRBD2. Germline V gives CDR1 LNHNV, CDR2 YYDKDF (reference sequence). V dropped 3 bases and J dropped 5; count of bases not matched to a gene: 4. The CDR3 runs to 14 residues. CDR3 region: CATSRPGGGDTQYF. CDR3 sequence (DNA): TGTGCCACCAGCAGGCCCGGGGGGGGAGATACGCAGTATTTT.

This rearrangement joins TRBV5-6 to TRBJ1-2; D not certain. The CDR3 sequence is 14 residues long. Germline CDR1 SGHDT, CDR2 YYEEEE. The V gene lost 4 bases and the J gene lost 2 bases, with 12 bases spanning the gap. The chain's CDR3 is CASSHSAKNYGYTF. In DNA form, the CDR3 reads TGTGCCAGCAGCCACTCTGCCAAAAACTATGGCTACACCTTC.

This sequence joins TRBV4-1 and TRBJ2-3, with TRBD2 as a possible D gene (5 bases). CDR3 length: 16 amino acids. Germline-derived CDR1 and CDR2 are MGHRA and YSYEKL. V was pared by 4 bases and J by 4 bases, with 18 bases between. CDR3 in amino acids: CASSPPGRTPADTQYF. The CDR3, as DNA: TGCGCCAGCAGCCCCCCGGGCAGGACTCCCGCAGATACGCAGTATTTT.